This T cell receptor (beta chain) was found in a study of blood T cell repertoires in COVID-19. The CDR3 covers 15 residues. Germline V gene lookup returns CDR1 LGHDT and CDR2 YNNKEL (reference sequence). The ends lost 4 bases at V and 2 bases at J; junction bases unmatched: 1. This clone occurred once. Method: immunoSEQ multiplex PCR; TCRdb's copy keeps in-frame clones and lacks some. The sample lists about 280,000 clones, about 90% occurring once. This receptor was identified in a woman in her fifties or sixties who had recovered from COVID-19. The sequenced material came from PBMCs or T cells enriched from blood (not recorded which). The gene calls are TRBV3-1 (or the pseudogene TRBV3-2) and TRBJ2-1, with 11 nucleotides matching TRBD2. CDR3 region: CASSPGLAAYNEQFF. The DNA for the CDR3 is TGTGCCAGCAGCCCGGGACTAGCGGCCTACAATGAGCAGTTCTTC.